This entry lists 6 T cell receptor beta chains sequenced from one sample in a study of blood T cell repertoires in COVID-19. Sequencing used immunoSEQ multiplex PCR; TCRdb keeps in-frame clones, though not all of them. The sample holds around 200,000 clones, over 60% seen once. Sequencing input: peripheral blood. Receptors were obtained from an older woman with acute or convalescent COVID-19.

The rearrangement joins TRBV7-2 to TRBJ1-6; D not certain. The V end lost 5 bases, the J end lost 10 bases, and 12 bases lay between the germline ends. Germline lookup yields CDR1 SGHTA and CDR2 FQGNSA. This CDR3 has 13 residues. The CDR3, as DNA: TGTGCCAGCAGCCGAGATTCCGGGTCACCCCTCCACTTT. Encoded protein: CASSRDSGSPLHF. Drawing the rest from reference TRBV7-2 and TRBJ1-6, the complete variable domain is GAGVSQSPSNKVTEKGKDVELRCDPISGHTALYWYRQSLGQGLEFLIYFQGNSAPDKSGLPSDRFSAERTGGSVSTLTIQRTQQEDSAVYLCASSRDSGSPLHFGNGTRLTVT.

This chain connects TRBV18 to TRBJ1-1; D remains ambiguous. Germline V lookup: CDR1 KGHSH, CDR2 LQKENI. V lost 0 bases, J lost 3 bases, and 8 bases lay in between. The CDR3 consists of 14 residues. The CDR3 sequence is CASSPPNSDTEAFF. The CDR3 DNA is TGTGCCAGCTCACCACCGAATAGCGACACTGAAGCTTTCTTT.

The chain combines TRBV18 with TRBJ2-7; D is perhaps TRBD2 (6 bases). The CDR3 totals 15 residues. V shed 1 base and J shed 5 bases, with 15 bases lying between them. CDR1 is KGHSH and CDR2 is LQKENI in the germline V gene. The DNA for the CDR3 is TGTGCCAGCTCACCACGAGGCCAGGGAGGTAACGAGCAGTACTTC. Residues: CASSPRGQGGNEQYF.

The chain links TRBV28 to TRBJ1-2, with 8 positions matching TRBD1. The V gene end was trimmed by 6 bases and the J gene end by 8 bases; junction bases not matched to a gene: 17. Looked up from germline, CDR1 is MDHEN and CDR2 is SYDVKM. The CDR3 has 16 amino acids. As DNA, the CDR3 is TGTGCCAGCAGCCCTCTGGGACAGGCCTTTTATAGGGGCTACACCTTC. This encodes CASSPLGQAFYRGYTF.

The chain carries TRBV5-1 and TRBJ2-1, with 7 positions matching TRBD2. Germline V lookup: CDR1 SGHRS, CDR2 YFSETQ. This CDR3 is 15 amino acids long. Unmatched junction bases numbered 8, after V lost 0 bases and J lost 8 bases. CDR3 sequence: CASSLAGGPDHEQFF. The DNA of the CDR3 is TGCGCCAGCAGCTTGGCGGGAGGCCCGGATCATGAGCAGTTCTTC.

The count of this clone is one. CDR3 DNA sequence: TGTGCCAGTAGCCCCCTTCGCAATCAGCCCCAGCATTTT. It is translated as CASSPLRNQPQHF. V gene TRBV19 combines with J gene TRBJ1-5; D is unclear. V was trimmed by 6 bases and J by 2 bases, leaving 8 bases between them. The CDR3 extends over 13 amino acids. From germline, CDR1 is LNHDA and CDR2 SQIVND (reference sequence).